The 14 T cell receptor beta chains below come from one sample, sequenced in a study of blood T cells in healthy people across ages. A second roughly 6 to 11 cycle PCR used barcoded and J-beta primers. TCRdb re-analysed the 5' RACE reads in MiXCR, keeping a single row per CDR3 protein. The sample consists of about 800,000 distinct CDR3 sequences, approximately 25% of them appearing once. Another study also made use of these data, one on T cells of mothers and their children.

Source material: blood. The origin of the receptors is a boy between 10 and 17 years old in good health.

V gene TRBV18 combines with J gene TRBJ2-4; tentatively, D is TRBD2 (6 bases). Per the germline V gene, CDR1 is KGHSH and CDR2 is LQKENI. V was cut by 4 bases and J by 0 bases, with 16 bases left in between. The CDR3 is 17 residues long. CDR3 in amino acids: CASSRGGVIGAKNIQYF. The DNA of the CDR3 is TGTGCCAGCTCACGGGGAGGAGTTATCGGAGCCAAAAACATTCAGTACTTC.

This sequence joins TRBV4-3 and TRBJ2-3, with TRBD2 as a possible D gene (6 bases). The CDR3 length is 16 residues. The germline V gene has CDR1 LGHNA and CDR2 YSLEER. Trimming took off 0 bases at V and 5 bases at J, with 15 bases between the two ends. CDR3 sequence: CASSQDRGGAEDTQYF. The CDR3 DNA follows: TGCGCCAGCAGCCAAGACCGAGGAGGGGCTGAAGATACGCAGTATTTT.

J is TRBJ2-4 and V is TRBV20-1; tentative D call: TRBD2 (7 bases). CDR1 and CDR2 from the germline V gene are DFQATT and SNEGSKA (reference sequence). Deletions cut 4 bases from V and 4 bases from J, with 17 bases between. The length of the CDR3 is 15 residues. The chain's CDR3 is CSAKLGGALKNIQYF. The CDR3 region has the DNA TGCAGTGCTAAGTTGGGGGGGGCCCTTAAAAACATTCAGTACTTC.

The chain joins TRBV29-1 to TRBJ2-1, with 16 bases identical to TRBD2. The CDR3 sequence is 17 residues long. Germline CDR1 is SQVTM and CDR2 is ANQGSEA. With 3 bases clipped from V and 4 bases from J, the junction kept 6 bases outside the gene matches. The CDR3 reads CSVEGTSGGARYNEQFF. CDR3 nucleotide sequence: TGCAGCGTTGAGGGGACTAGCGGGGGGGCCAGGTACAATGAGCAGTTCTTC.

The chain employs TRBV29-1 and TRBJ2-3; 9 nucleotides align to TRBD1. Germline V gene lookup returns CDR1 SQVTM and CDR2 ANQGSEA. The CDR3 runs 16 residues. V lost 4 bases, J lost 2 bases, and 10 bases stayed unmatched. The CDR3 sequence is CSVGGRRDRATDTQYF. In DNA form, the CDR3 reads TGCAGCGTTGGGGGACGGAGGGACAGGGCCACAGATACGCAGTATTTT.

This clonotype has more than one count but fewer than ten. The rearrangement uses TRBV29-1 and TRBJ2-7; 7 bases match TRBD2. Trimming at V came to 7 bases and at J to 2 bases, leaving 8 bases not matched to a gene. The CDR3 has 13 amino acids. CDR1 is SQVTM and CDR2 is ANQGSEA in the germline V gene. CDR3 region: CSAAAGLAYEQYF. CDR3 nucleotides: TGCAGCGCCGCCGCCGGACTAGCCTACGAGCAGTACTTC.

This clonotype was seen more than once but under ten times. V gene TRBV15 combines with J gene TRBJ2-2; D call uncertain. The CDR3 totals 14 residues. CDR1 LNHNV and CDR2 YYDKDF come from the germline V gene (reference sequence). The V end lost 0 bases, the J end lost 5 bases, and 7 bases lay between the germline ends. Here the CDR3 DNA reads TGTGCCACCAGCAGAGATGTGGAGACCGGGGAGCTGTTTTTT. Translation gives CATSRDVETGELFF. Combining the CDR3 with reference TRBV15 and TRBJ2-2 gives the whole variable domain DAMVIQNPRYQVTQFGKPVTLSCSQTLNHNVMYWYQQKSSQAPKLLFHYYDKDFNNEADTPDNFQSRRPNTSFCFLDIRSPGLGDTAMYLCATSRDVETGELFFGEGSRLTVL.

The J gene is TRBJ2-4, the V gene TRBV7-9, with 7 bases identical to TRBD2. Germline CDR1 SEHNR, CDR2 FQNEAQ (reference sequence). Trimming removed 1 base from V and 1 base from J; junction bases left unmatched: 7. The CDR3 has 17 residues. CDR3 in amino acids: CASSLGPSRGAKNIQYF. CDR3 nucleotide sequence: TGTGCCAGCAGCTTAGGGCCCTCGCGGGGGGCCAAAAACATTCAGTACTTC.

This chain links TRBV20-1 with TRBJ2-4; 7 nucleotides agree with TRBD1. V lost 6 bases to trimming and J lost 4 bases; unmatched junction nucleotides: 9. This CDR3 has 14 residues. The V gene's germline CDR1 is DFQATT and CDR2 SNEGSKA (reference sequence). The chain's CDR3 is CSAPADREKNIQYF. The CDR3 region has the DNA TGCAGTGCCCCAGCTGACAGGGAAAAAAACATTCAGTACTTC.

J is TRBJ2-1 and V is TRBV5-1; 9 positions match TRBD2. Judging by the DNA end, TRBJ2-7 fits better; the J call may be wrong. The V gene's germline CDR1 is SGHRS and CDR2 YFSETQ. This CDR3 spans 15 amino acids. CDR3 coding DNA: TGCGCCAGCAGCCTACGACTAGCGGCGCCCTACGAGCAGTACTTC. Its translation is CASSLRLAAPYEQYF.

The chain has TRBV7-2 and TRBJ2-5; D unresolved. Germline V lookup: CDR1 SGHTA, CDR2 FQGNSA. Deletions cut 1 base from V and 6 bases from J, with 12 bases between. CDR3 size: 14 residues. CDR3: CASSLGQLGKTQYF. Written as DNA, the CDR3 is TGTGCCAGCAGCTTAGGACAACTTGGGAAGACCCAGTACTTC.

CDR3 loop: CASSEMLRGGEKLFF. The CDR3 nucleotides read TGTGCCAGCAGTGAAATGCTCAGGGGAGGGGAAAAACTGTTTTTT. The chain recombines TRBV6-1 with TRBJ1-4, with D maybe TRBD1 (6 bases). V shed 2 bases and J shed 8 bases, with 15 bases lying between them. CDR1 and CDR2 from the germline V gene are MNHNS and SASEGT. This CDR3 contains 15 residues.

This clonotype was observed a few times. A junction boundary mismatches the germline segment, possibly from a read error. The V gene is TRBV7-2, the J gene TRBJ2-5, with D uncertain. Per germline, CDR1 SGHTA and CDR2 FQGNSA. This CDR3 region has 12 residues. CDR3 sequence reads: CASSLAPGTQYF. The CDR3 DNA follows: TGTGCCAGTAGCTTAGCTCCCGGGACCCAGTACTTC.

The V call is TRBV12-3 or TRBV12-4, the J call TRBJ2-4, with D possibly being TRBD2 (6 bases). V lost 3 bases, J lost 1 base, and 10 bases lay in between. The CDR3 is 15 amino acids. In nucleotides, the CDR3 is TGTGCCAGCAGTTTTTTAAGCGGGGCCAAAAACATTCAGTACTTC. This sequence encodes CASSFLSGAKNIQYF.